This T cell receptor (beta chain) was identified during a study of T cell responses to AZD1222 COVID-19 vaccine. Measured with immunoSEQ multiplex PCR; TCRdb has only the in-frame clones, and not every one. In the table there are about 170,000 clones, about nine tenths of which are singletons. As for this clone: Its antigen is not identified.

Trimming took 1 base from V and 2 from J, leaving 12 bases between them. Germline CDR1 reads LGHNA; CDR2 reads YSLEER. This CDR3 spans 15 amino acids. Study-wide results and limits: Spike-specific TCR breadth rose after two AZD1222 doses, and depth rose as well.

This chain links TRBV4-3 with TRBJ2-7; either TRBD1 or TRBD2 may fit D (5 bases each). The receptor's source is an adult in good health. Specimen: peripheral blood, collected on day 0 of AZD1222 vaccination. The CDR3 spells CASSQGGQGAYEQYF. Written as DNA, the CDR3 is TGCGCCAGCAGCCAAGGAGGGCAGGGAGCCTACGAGCAGTACTTC.